The 9 T cell receptor beta chains in this list originate from one sample, sequenced in a study of T cells in tumors after PD-1 blockade. Repertoires were generated with immunoSEQ multiplex PCR, while TCRdb's copy carries only in-frame clones and drops some. Of about 1,400 clones in the sample, 60% to 75% are singletons; the top ten hold over 15%. Sequencing was performed on tumor tissue, taken before anti-PD-1 treatment. The receptors come from a human donor with basal cell carcinoma.

The rearrangement links TRBV6-5 to TRBJ2-7, with 11 positions matching TRBD1. The junction had 5 bases not matched to a gene; V was cut back by 4 bases and J by 3 bases. This CDR3 has 15 residues. Germline CDR1 and CDR2: MNHEY and SVGAGI. CDR3 protein: CASSSPGQGDYEQYF. The CDR3 bases are TGTGCCAGCAGTTCCCCGGGACAGGGGGACTACGAGCAGTACTTC.

This sequence joins TRBV10-2 and TRBJ2-5; D gene uncertain. CDR1 and CDR2 (germline): WSHSY, SAAADI. V was clipped by 0 bases and J by 4 bases, with 3 bases between them. This CDR3 contains 12 residues. The CDR3 region has the DNA TGCGCCAGCAGTGAGTCTGGAGAGACCCAGTACTTC. Its protein is CASSESGETQYF.

The chain links TRBV7-5 to TRBJ2-6; TRBD1 reflects the table's D call only, with no check against the DNA. TRBV7-5 is marked as a pseudogene. This CDR3 contains 16 residues. CDR3 in amino acids: CARIAGRQSRANVLTF. Here the CDR3 DNA reads TGTGCCAGAATTGCCGGTAGACAAAGTCGGGCCAACGTCCTGACTTTC.

This chain connects TRBV4-1 to TRBJ2-7; unclear D gene. V was pared by 0 bases and J by 3 bases, with 9 bases between. CDR1 and CDR2 (germline): MGHRA, YSYEKL. This CDR3 is 14 amino acids long. DNA of the CDR3: TGCGCCAGCAGCCAAGATTCCAGTAACTACGAGCAGTACTTC. Protein: CASSQDSSNYEQYF.

In its sample, this clone was seen a few times. The genes are TRBV6-1 and TRBJ2-1, with 10 bases aligning to TRBD2. V was pared by 2 bases and J by 9 bases, with 7 bases of the junction left unmatched. Germline assignment: CDR1 MNHNS and CDR2 SASEGT. The CDR3 is 15 amino acids. This chain's CDR3 is CASSETSGVTSEQFF. In nucleotides, the CDR3 is TGTGCCAGCAGTGAAACTAGCGGGGTAACCAGTGAGCAGTTCTTC.

The chain uses TRBV28 and TRBJ1-2; 8 nucleotides align to TRBD1. The CDR3 is 14 amino acids. V was clipped by 2 bases and J by 8 bases; unmatched bases: 7. Germline CDR1 and CDR2: MDHEN and SYDVKM. In DNA form, the CDR3 reads TGTGCCAGCAGTTTAGCAGGGGGCCTTGTGGGCTACACCTTC. Residues: CASSLAGGLVGYTF.

The V and J genes are TRBV14 and TRBJ2-1; D possibly corresponds to TRBD2 (5 bases). The CDR3 contains 16 residues. Trimming cost V 1 base and J 6 bases, with 16 bases left between them. Germline lookup yields CDR1 SGHDN and CDR2 FVKESK. The CDR3 sequence: CASSQVPFASSNEQFF. CDR3 DNA sequence: TGTGCCAGCAGCCAAGTACCCTTCGCTAGCAGCAATGAGCAGTTCTTC.

DNA of the CDR3: TGTGCCAGCAGCCCCGAGGGTACAGGGTTTGAAGCTTTCTTT. Its protein product is CASSPEGTGFEAFF. The chain uses TRBV11-1 and TRBJ1-1; D might be TRBD1 (6 bases). Between the trimmed V and J ends, which lost 5 bases and 7 bases, there was a span of 17 bases. The length of the CDR3 is 14 residues. Germline V lookup: CDR1 SGHAT, CDR2 FQDESV (reference sequence).

Comments on this clone: At one of its ends the junction is not consistent with the germline gene, which may arise from a read error. Within the sample, other DNA sequences also encode this same CDR3. The chain is built from TRBV27 and TRBJ2-6; D could derive from TRBD1 or TRBD2 (5 bases each). The CDR3 has 18 residues. CDR1 MNHEY and CDR2 SMNVEV come from the germline V gene (reference sequence). The CDR3 DNA reads as TGTGCCAGCAGTTTGAGAACTAGGACTGTCTCTGGGGCCAACGTCCTGACCTTC. The encoded protein is CASSLRTRTVSGANVLTF. The complete variable domain, with remaining parts taken from reference TRBV27 and TRBJ2-6, reads EAQVTQNPRYLITVTGKKLTVTCSQNMNHEYMSWYRQDPGLGLRQIYYSMNVEVTDKGDVPEGYKVSRKEKRNFPLILESPSPNQTSLYFCASSLRTRTVSGANVLTFGAGSRLTVL.